Below, one T cell receptor beta chain is given with its context. The table lists this clonotype with many counts. Which antigen it targets is not known. Base qualities are not recorded, but no much larger clone differs from it by a single base. V ends up 3 bases short and J 2 bases short, with an unmatched junction base count of 9. Reading the germline V gene gives CDR1 SNHLY and CDR2 FYNNEI. The CDR3 starts with the cysteine, ends with the phenylalanine, and has 16 residues. The only DNA kept is the CDR3, 48 bases in frame from the first base. Donors were 39 systemically healthy Caucasian individuals from Russia aged roughly 6 to 90 years. Each donor gave around 9.5 milliliters of peripheral blood, collected into EDTA-treated Vacutainer tubes. Ficoll-Paque density-gradient centrifugation was used to isolate PBMCs, with at least 7 million per sample. Total RNA was extracted from PBMCs with Trizol reagent, with at least 6 micrograms obtained per sample. For every donor, an aliquot of PBMCs went through flow cytometry to measure the percentages of naive CD45RAhigh/CD27high T cells.

Library construction relied on 5' RACE. Sequencer: Illumina HiSeq 2500. A second about 7 to 12 cycle PCR used a sample-barcoded 5' primer and a J-beta primer mix. A unique molecular identifier was introduced onto each TCR beta cDNA molecule by a template-switch 5' adaptor carrying 12 random nucleotides. Each sample yielded at least 3 million CDR3-containing paired-end reads. First-strand cDNA synthesis was performed from all RNA using the Mint cDNA synthesis kit, with priming by a TRBC-specific oligonucleotide. Following uracil-DNA glycosylase treatment, a first 18-cycle PCR with universal primers M1SS and BC2_uni_R was performed on all cDNA. As for how the authors treated the data: Normalization of each sample was performed by random selection of 1 million high-quality reads, each carrying a distinct molecular identifier. Instead of being binned into consensus sequences, reads with shared molecular identifiers were discarded. MiTCR, with a Q25 quality threshold and the strictest error-elimination algorithm, was used for CDR3 identification, clonotype clustering and error correction. A nonparametric unseen species model with Euler transformation was used to estimate lower-bound total TCR beta diversity. The public sequencing data were trimmed at Q25 with fastp and processed into clonotypes with MiXCR by TCRdb, which kept only in-frame beta chains. Rows matching on CDR3 protein sequence are summarized as one entry with the most common DNA and genes. It is TCRdb's table, rather than the study itself, that gives the V and J calls and clone size. Recorded for this sample are 650,000 to 1,000,000 distinct CDR3 sequences; 35% to 40% of them occurred a single time. About an eighth of the sample is taken by the ten largest.

This record comes from a study of blood T cells in healthy people across ages (dated by TCRdb to the mid-2010s). Broadly, across the study: In model experiments, template switching captured about one uniquely barcoded TCR beta cDNA molecule for every two T cells. Using deep sequencing normalized with unique cDNA molecular identifiers, the study measured how TCR beta repertoire diversity changes with age. The donors were divided into four age groups: young (average approximately 16 years), middle-aged (about 41), aged (about 61) and long-lived (about 79). To avoid experimental bias, donors of different ages were randomly spread across the sequencing lanes. For two donors (one aged 18 to 30 and one aged 80 or older), the study analyzed two additional independent replicas of 1 million unique cDNA reads from the same blood draw. Broad study findings and their caveats: Observed TCR beta diversity per million T cells fell roughly linearly with age, and a significant reduction was already apparent by age approximately 40. Estimates of total diversity based on one million sequenced T cells were considered lower bounds and underestimates. Since profiling was done on bulk unsorted PBMCs, naive and antigen-experienced compartments could not be conclusively compared. The long-lived group showed more naive CD4+ T cells, fewer expanded clones and increased TCR diversity than the aged group, suggesting age selection. The percentage of naive T cells measured by flow cytometry correlated strongly with observed TCR beta diversity. Because the CMV infection status of the donors was unknown, age-related changes in expanded clonotypes may potentially have been confounded.

The V and J segments used are TRBV2 and TRBJ2-7; a stretch of 8 junction bases matches TRBD1. Sequenced sample: blood. This clonotype was obtained from a man between 18 and 29 years old in good health. The DNA sequence is TGTGCCAGCAGTGATATACGAGCACAGGGGGCCTACGAGCAGTACTTC. This is translated as CASSDIRAQGAYEQYF.